The 18 T cell receptor beta chains below all came from one sample that was sequenced in a study of T cell responses to AZD1222 COVID-19 vaccine. TCRdb's copy holds only in-frame clones and misses some; the assay was immunoSEQ multiplex PCR. The sample totals around 150,000 clones; its top ten clones hold 2.2%. Sequencing used peripheral blood. The receptors derive from an adult in good health.

The gene calls are TRBV19 and TRBJ2-1; 11 bases are a match to TRBD1. After removal of 1 base from V and 6 bases from J, the junction contained 2 bases not matched to a gene. CDR3 length equals 15 residues. From germline, CDR1 is LNHDA and CDR2 SQIVND (reference sequence). The CDR3 nucleotides read TGTGCCAGTAGTATAGCGGGGACAGGGGGCAATGAGCAGTTCTTC. Residues: CASSIAGTGGNEQFF.

The chain recombines TRBV11-2 with TRBJ2-4; TRBD1 might be the D (6 bases). CDR1 and CDR2 from the germline V gene are SGHAT and FQNNGV. The V and J ends lost 7 bases and 7 bases respectively, with 20 bases between them. The CDR3 totals 15 residues. Written as DNA, the CDR3 is TGTGCCAGCACCCACCCCGGACAGCCGGGGAACATTCAGTACTTC. Translated, it gives CASTHPGQPGNIQYF.

The chain couples TRBV5-1 to TRBJ1-1, with 7 bases fitting TRBD1. Germline V gives CDR1 SGHRS, CDR2 YFSETQ. V was clipped by 1 base and J by 5 bases; unmatched bases: 5. This CDR3 contains 14 residues. CDR3 in amino acids: CASSLSGGMTEAFF. CDR3 DNA: TGCGCCAGCAGCTTGTCAGGGGGGATGACTGAAGCTTTCTTT.

The gene calls are TRBV12-3 or TRBV12-4 and TRBJ1-2; no clear D gene. The CDR3 is made up of 13 amino acids. The V gene lost 6 bases and the J gene lost 8 bases, with 16 bases spanning the gap. Written as DNA, the CDR3 is TGTGCCAGCAGACCACAGAGGGCGGGCGGCTACACCTTC. This codes for CASRPQRAGGYTF.

The rearrangement joins TRBV7-8 to TRBJ1-1; D not certain. The CDR3 runs to 15 residues. From germline, CDR1 is SGHVS and CDR2 FQNEAQ. Trimming shortened V by 1 base and J by 6 bases, and 15 bases separated the two germline ends. The CDR3 DNA follows: TGTGCCAGCAGCTTAGTTCTGGGGAGCTCCCCTGAAGCTTTCTTT. Translated, it gives CASSLVLGSSPEAFF.

The V gene is TRBV6-4, the J gene TRBJ1-5, with 7 bases that match TRBD1. The V segment lost 6 bases and the J segment 2 bases; nucleotides outside the gene matches: 7. From germline, CDR1 is MRHNA and CDR2 SNTAGT. The CDR3 is made up of 15 amino acids. This chain's CDR3 is CASSPTGIGNQPQHF. As DNA, the CDR3 is TGTGCCAGCAGCCCGACAGGGATCGGCAATCAGCCCCAGCATTTT.

V is TRBV5-8 and J is TRBJ2-2; no firm D call. This CDR3 is built from 13 residues. The V end was cut by 4 bases, the J end by 5 bases, with 9 bases between. CDR1 and CDR2 (germline): SGHTS, YDEGEE. CDR3 in DNA: TGTGCCAGCAGCGGGCGACGAACCGGGGAGCTGTTTTTT. Amino acids: CASSGRRTGELFF.

Concerning this clone itself: At one end, the junction sequence differs from germline, possibly due to a read error. V usage is TRBV6-5 and J usage is TRBJ2-1; D is undetermined. Per germline, CDR1 MNHEY and CDR2 SVGAGI. This CDR3 comprises 12 residues. The DNA of the CDR3 is TGTGCCAGCAGTAACCTCTACCATGAGCAGTTCTTC. Protein product: CASSNLYHEQFF.

The CDR3 DNA follows: TGTGCCAGCAGCCAGGCCAGGGGTTCTAATGAAAAACTGTTTTTT. Protein sequence: CASSQARGSNEKLFF. The chain combines TRBV14 with TRBJ1-4; D possibly corresponds to TRBD1 (6 bases). Germline lookup yields CDR1 SGHDN and CDR2 FVKESK. Trimming removed 3 bases at V and 3 bases at J, with 11 bases between. This CDR3 region has 15 residues.

The chain couples TRBV2 to TRBJ1-1, with 8 bases matching TRBD1. From germline, CDR1 is SNHLY and CDR2 FYNNEI. CDR3 length: 14 residues. V was pared by 8 bases and J by 5 bases, with 10 bases of the junction left unmatched. CDR3 sequence (DNA): TGTGCCAGCGTTCGGTCACAGGGGGGTACTGAAGCTTTCTTT. It is translated as CASVRSQGGTEAFF.

The chain carries TRBV7-3 and TRBJ2-2; no definite D call. Germline V gene sequence: CDR1 SGHTA, CDR2 FQGTGA. V lost 2 bases and J 3 bases, leaving 10 bases between the germline ends. This CDR3 contains 15 residues. The CDR3: CASSLGSRDTGELFF. The DNA for the CDR3 is TGTGCCAGCAGCTTAGGCAGTAGGGACACCGGGGAGCTGTTTTTT.

The V gene is TRBV5-8, the J gene TRBJ1-5; TRBD1 agrees at 7 bases. Germline V gene sequence: CDR1 SGHTS, CDR2 YDEGEE. This CDR3 comprises 16 residues. Trimming at V came to 2 bases and at J to 1 base, leaving 6 bases not matched to a gene. The CDR3: CASSFRGQWSNQPQHF. DNA for the CDR3: TGTGCCAGCAGCTTTAGGGGGCAATGGAGCAATCAGCCCCAGCATTTT.

The V and J genes are TRBV6-6 and TRBJ2-3; 10 nucleotides align to TRBD1. The CDR3 is 16 residues long. Trimming cost V 2 bases and J 3 bases; bases outside gene matches: 5. From germline, CDR1 is MNHNY and CDR2 SVGAGI (reference sequence). CDR3 sequence reads: CASSYGTGESTDTQYF. The CDR3 DNA reads as TGTGCCAGCAGTTACGGGACAGGGGAGAGTACAGATACGCAGTATTTT.

The chain uses TRBV7-9 and TRBJ2-1, with 8 bases matching TRBD1. Germline V gene lookup returns CDR1 SEHNR and CDR2 FQNEAQ (reference sequence). The trim removed 5 bases at V and 7 bases at J, leaving 16 bases unmatched. The CDR3 has 17 amino acids. The CDR3 region is CASSPLGGTGHKNEQFF. CDR3 in DNA: TGTGCCAGCAGCCCTCTGGGCGGGACAGGTCATAAGAATGAGCAGTTCTTC.

The chain employs TRBV7-9 and TRBJ2-5; 8 positions match TRBD2. The CDR3 loop spans 14 amino acids. With V trimmed by 1 base and J by 5 bases, 3 bases remained unmatched. Germline CDR1 and CDR2: SEHNR and FQNEAQ (reference sequence). DNA of the CDR3: TGTGCCAGCAGCTTAGGAACGGGGGGGGAGACCCAGTACTTC. This translates into CASSLGTGGETQYF.

V and J are TRBV18 and TRBJ1-5, with TRBD1 matching 8 bases. The CDR3 consists of 15 residues. The V and J ends lost 3 bases and 2 bases, in that order; junction bases with no gene match: 3. Germline values: CDR1 KGHSH, CDR2 LQKENI. CDR3 coding DNA: TGTGCCAGCTCACCCGACAGGGGACGCAATCAGCCCCAGCATTTT. Translation gives CASSPDRGRNQPQHF.

The rearrangement joins TRBV7-7 to TRBJ2-5; 9 bases match TRBD2. The CDR3 runs 13 residues. Germline CDR1 is SSHAT and CDR2 is FNYEAQ (reference sequence). Germline trimming cut 5 bases from V and 4 bases from J; bases unmatched to any gene: 2. CDR3 region: CASSRGLAETQYF. CDR3 bases: TGTGCCAGCAGCCGGGGACTAGCAGAGACCCAGTACTTC. The full variable domain, rest sourced from reference TRBV7-7 and TRBJ2-5, is GAGVSQSPRYKVTKRGQDVTLRCDPISSHATLYWYQQALGQGPEFLTYFNYEAQPDKSGLPSDRFSAERPEGSISTLTIQRTEQRDSAMYRCASSRGLAETQYFGPGTRLLVL.

The genes are TRBV7-9 and TRBJ1-2; D might be TRBD1 (5 bases). V lost 1 base, J lost 6 bases, and 15 bases lay in between. Per the germline V gene, CDR1 is SEHNR and CDR2 is FQNEAQ (reference sequence). The CDR3 is 15 amino acids. The DNA for the CDR3 is TGTGCCAGCAGCTTAGGTGGCCGGGGGGTTGATGGCTACACCTTC. This codes for CASSLGGRGVDGYTF.